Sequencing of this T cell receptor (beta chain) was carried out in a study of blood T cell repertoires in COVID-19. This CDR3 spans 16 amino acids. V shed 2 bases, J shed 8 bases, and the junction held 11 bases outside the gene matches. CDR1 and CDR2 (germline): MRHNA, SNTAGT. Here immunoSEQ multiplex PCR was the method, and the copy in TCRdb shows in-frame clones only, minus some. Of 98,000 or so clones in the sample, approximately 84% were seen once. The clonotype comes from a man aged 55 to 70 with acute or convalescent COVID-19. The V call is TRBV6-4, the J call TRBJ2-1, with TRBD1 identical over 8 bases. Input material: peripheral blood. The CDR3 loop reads CASSDPGQGGYHEQFF. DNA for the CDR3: TGTGCCAGCAGTGACCCCGGACAGGGAGGATATCATGAGCAGTTCTTC.